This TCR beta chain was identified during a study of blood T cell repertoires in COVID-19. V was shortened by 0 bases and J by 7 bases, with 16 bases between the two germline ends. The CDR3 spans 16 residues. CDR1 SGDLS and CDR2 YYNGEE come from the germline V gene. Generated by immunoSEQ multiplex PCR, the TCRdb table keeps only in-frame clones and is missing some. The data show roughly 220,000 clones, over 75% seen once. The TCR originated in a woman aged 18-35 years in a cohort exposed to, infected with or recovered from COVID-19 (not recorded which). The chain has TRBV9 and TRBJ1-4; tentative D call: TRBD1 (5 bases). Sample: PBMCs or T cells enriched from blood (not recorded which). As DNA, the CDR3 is TGTGCCAGCAGCGTAGGGGGGACTCCAGGCGGTGAAAAACTGTTTTTT. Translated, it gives CASSVGGTPGGEKLFF.